Listed here are 22 T cell receptor beta chains from one sample, sequenced in a study of cytomegalovirus exposure and HLA in healthy donors. Primers for the PCR totalled 60 Vbeta and 13 Jbeta. The table came from immunoSEQ multiplex PCR; TCRdb's copy has only in-frame clones and leaves some out. The data show 150,000 or so clones, around three quarters seen once. Sequencing was performed on PBMCs. These receptors were collected from a woman in her 40s in good health and CMV-seronegative.

The chain uses TRBV6-5 and TRBJ1-4; the D is unclear. V lost 2 bases to trimming and J lost 3 bases, with 7 bases between them. The CDR3 contains 14 residues. The germline V gene encodes CDR1 MNHEY and CDR2 SVGAGI. The CDR3 region is CASSYAASNEKLFF. The CDR3 DNA reads as TGTGCCAGCAGTTACGCGGCGTCTAATGAAAAACTGTTTTTT.

This clone was recorded a few times. This sequence joins TRBV5-1 and TRBJ1-6; 12 bases fit TRBD1. There are 15 residues in the CDR3. J lost 8 bases, V lost 4 bases, and 4 bases had no gene match. Looked up from germline, CDR1 is SGHRS and CDR2 is YFSETQ. CDR3 region: CASSPGTGGDSPLHF. The CDR3 coding sequence is TGCGCCAGCAGCCCAGGGACAGGGGGCGATTCACCCCTCCACTTT.

This clone was counted a few times. This chain joins TRBV7-2 and TRBJ1-1; TRBD1 matches 8 bases. The CDR3 extends over 14 amino acids. V lost 4 bases to trimming and J lost 4 bases; unmatched junction nucleotides: 5. Germline assignment: CDR1 SGHTA and CDR2 FQGNSA. CDR3 residues: CASSSLQGGTEAFF. The CDR3 DNA follows: TGTGCCAGCAGCTCTTTACAGGGGGGCACTGAAGCTTTCTTT.

This clone was recorded only once. This chain uses TRBV5-1 with TRBJ2-7; 9 positions match TRBD1. V lost 3 bases, J lost 6 bases, and 10 bases stayed unmatched. Looked up from germline, CDR1 is SGHRS and CDR2 is YFSETQ. The CDR3 has 15 amino acids. In nucleotides, the CDR3 is TGCGCCAGCAGCTCCTGGGACAGGGCCAACCGCGAGCAGTACTTC. Amino acid sequence: CASSSWDRANREQYF. The full variable domain, completed using reference TRBV5-1 and TRBJ2-7, is KAGVTQTPRYLIKTRGQQVTLSCSPISGHRSVSWYQQTPGQGLQFLFEYFSETQRNKGNFPGRFSGRQFSNSRSEMNVSTLELGDSALYLCASSSWDRANREQYFGPGTRLTVT.

The chain combines TRBV2 with TRBJ2-7, with TRBD1 identical over 7 bases. V was pared by 4 bases and J by 3 bases, with 6 bases of the junction left unmatched. This CDR3 has 14 amino acids. Germline V gives CDR1 SNHLY, CDR2 FYNNEI. This chain's CDR3 is CASSVGQYYYEQYF. The CDR3 nucleotides are TGTGCCAGCAGTGTGGGACAGTACTACTACGAGCAGTACTTC.

The chain carries TRBV2 and TRBJ2-7, with TRBD2 as a possible D gene (5 bases). The V gene lost 10 bases and the J gene lost 7 bases, with 14 bases spanning the gap. CDR3 size: 11 residues. Germline CDR1 and CDR2: SNHLY and FYNNEI. DNA of the CDR3: TGTGCCATCTTAGAAACGGGGGAGCAGTACTTC. Its translation is CAILETGEQYF.

This chain's CDR3 is CASSSMGLPETQYF. The CDR3 nucleotides are TGTGCCAGCAGTTCCATGGGACTTCCGGAGACCCAGTACTTC. This rearrangement joins TRBV5-5 to TRBJ2-5, with D perhaps matching TRBD2 (6 bases). Between the trimmed V and J ends, which lost 5 bases and 5 bases, there was a span of 16 bases. CDR1 and CDR2 (germline): SGHKS, YYEKEE (reference sequence). The CDR3 runs 14 residues.

The chain uses TRBV6-1 and TRBJ2-1; D ambiguous. The CDR3 has 14 residues. V was cut by 3 bases and J by 3 bases, with 9 bases left in between. CDR1 and CDR2 from the germline V gene are MNHNS and SASEGT. Written as DNA, the CDR3 is TGTGCCAGCAGTGATGGCAGGCACTACAATGAGCAGTTCTTC. This translates into CASSDGRHYNEQFF.

The rearrangement uses TRBV7-2 and TRBJ1-5; D unclear. CDR3 length equals 14 residues. Germline CDR1 is SGHTA and CDR2 is FQGNSA. Trimming took 5 bases from V and 0 from J, leaving 8 bases between them. CDR3 sequence (DNA): TGTGCCAGCAGCCCAGAGGGTAGCAATCAGCCCCAGCATTTT. Its translation: CASSPEGSNQPQHF.

This chain connects TRBV6-1 to TRBJ1-4; the D is unclear. The CDR3 totals 13 residues. The germline V gene encodes CDR1 MNHNS and CDR2 SASEGT. V lost 7 bases, J lost 5 bases, and 11 bases lay in between. CDR3 protein: CASKQGANEKLFF. Written as DNA, the CDR3 is TGTGCCAGCAAGCAAGGAGCAAATGAAAAACTGTTTTTT.

The genes are TRBV5-5 and TRBJ1-5; TRBD1 might be the D (6 bases). The CDR3 loop spans 15 amino acids. Germline assignment: CDR1 SGHKS and CDR2 YYEKEE (reference sequence). Trimming cost V 2 bases and J 4 bases, with 13 bases left between them. The CDR3 sequence: CASSFTGHPNQPQHF. DNA of the CDR3: TGTGCCAGCAGCTTTACGGGACACCCTAATCAGCCCCAGCATTTT.

This sequence joins TRBV9 and TRBJ2-3; TRBD2 might be the D (6 bases). CDR1 SGDLS and CDR2 YYNGEE come from the germline V gene. The CDR3 is 13 residues long. V was clipped by 2 bases and J by 4 bases, with 8 bases between them. The DNA for the CDR3 is TGTGCCAGCAGCGTTACTAGCTCAGATACGCAGTATTTT. It specifies CASSVTSSDTQYF. Together with reference TRBV9 and TRBJ2-3, the CDR3 gives the full variable domain: DSGVTQTPKHLITATGQRVTLRCSPRSGDLSVYWYQQSLDQGLQFLIQYYNGEERAKGNILERFSAQQFPDLHSELNLSSLELGDSALYFCASSVTSSDTQYFGPGTRLTVL.

This clone showed up just a few times. The genes are TRBV7-3 and TRBJ1-5; TRBD1 might be the D (6 bases). The V gene lost 5 bases and the J gene lost 5 bases, with 16 bases spanning the gap. This CDR3 is 15 amino acids long. The germline V gene has CDR1 SGHTA and CDR2 FQGTGA. CDR3 coding DNA: TGTGCCAGCAGCACCCGCGGGGGGGCCCATCAGCCCCAGCATTTT. Protein sequence: CASSTRGGAHQPQHF. The entire variable domain, with the rest obtained from reference TRBV7-3 and TRBJ1-5, is as follows: GAGVSQTPSNKVTEKGKYVELRCDPISGHTALYWYRQSLGQGPEFLIYFQGTGAADDSGLPNDRFFAVRPEGSVSTLKIQRTERGDSAVYLCASSTRGGAHQPQHFGDGTRLSIL.

The V and J genes are TRBV5-1 and TRBJ2-3; possibly TRBD2 for D (6 bases). V lost 0 bases and J lost 0, with 14 bases in between. CDR1 and CDR2 from the germline V gene are SGHRS and YFSETQ. The length of the CDR3 is 17 residues. The CDR3, as DNA: TGCGCCAGCAGCTTGGAGATAGCGGCTATAAGCACAGATACGCAGTATTTT. Its translation: CASSLEIAAISTDTQYF.

The sample holds a few counts of this clone. The chain recombines TRBV5-1 with TRBJ1-5, with D perhaps matching TRBD1 (6 bases). Germline CDR1 and CDR2: SGHRS and YFSETQ. CDR3 length equals 15 residues. The V end was cut by 7 bases, the J end by 0 bases, with 14 bases between. The CDR3 loop is CASSPGANSNQPQHF. The CDR3 DNA reads TGCGCCAGCTCGCCAGGGGCTAATAGCAATCAGCCCCAGCATTTT.

V usage is TRBV5-1 and J usage is TRBJ1-4, with D perhaps matching TRBD1 (5 bases). V lost 4 bases and J lost 6, with 13 bases in between. Germline lookup yields CDR1 SGHRS and CDR2 YFSETQ. The CDR3 totals 14 residues. CDR3 sequence reads: CASSPGGSDEKLFF. Written as DNA, the CDR3 is TGCGCCAGCAGCCCCGGGGGATCAGATGAAAAACTGTTTTTT. The variable domain in full, with the rest retrieved from reference TRBV5-1 and TRBJ1-4, is KAGVTQTPRYLIKTRGQQVTLSCSPISGHRSVSWYQQTPGQGLQFLFEYFSETQRNKGNFPGRFSGRQFSNSRSEMNVSTLELGDSALYLCASSPGGSDEKLFFGSGTQLSVL.

This rearrangement joins TRBV11-2 to TRBJ2-1; 9 bases are shared with TRBD1. Per the germline V gene, CDR1 is SGHAT and CDR2 is FQNNGV. Trimming at V came to 4 bases and at J to 1 base, leaving 5 bases not matched to a gene. The CDR3 is 16 amino acids. CDR3 region: CASSSRGTGSYNEQFF. The CDR3 DNA follows: TGTGCCAGCAGCTCAAGAGGGACAGGGTCCTACAATGAGCAGTTCTTC.

The V call is TRBV11-2, the J call TRBJ2-3, with D unclear. This CDR3 has 14 amino acids. Germline V CDR1 and CDR2: SGHAT, FQNNGV. V dropped 5 bases and J dropped 0 bases, with 9 bases sitting between them. The DNA of the CDR3 is TGTGCCAGCAGCCCTGACTCGAGCACAGATACGCAGTATTTT. Amino acid sequence: CASSPDSSTDTQYF.

In its sample, this clone was seen a few times. The chain employs TRBV5-1 and TRBJ2-3; D not certain. CDR3 length: 14 residues. Trimming took off 4 bases at V and 1 base at J, with 10 bases between the two ends. Per germline, CDR1 SGHRS and CDR2 YFSETQ. The DNA of the CDR3 is TGCGCCAGCAGCCCGCGGTTACGCACAGATACGCAGTATTTT. It encodes CASSPRLRTDTQYF.

The V call is TRBV9, the J call TRBJ1-4; possibly TRBD1 for D (5 bases). The CDR3 has 16 amino acids. Germline CDR1 is SGDLS and CDR2 is YYNGEE. V was cut by 0 bases and J by 7 bases, with 16 bases left in between. DNA of the CDR3: TGTGCCAGCAGCGTAGGTGTTCAGGGAGGGGCTGAAAAACTGTTTTTT. As protein: CASSVGVQGGAEKLFF.

By sample share, this clone is medium-sized. This chain connects TRBV7-9 to TRBJ1-2; D remains ambiguous. V lost 5 bases to trimming and J lost 4 bases, with 17 bases between them. This CDR3 contains 15 residues. Germline-derived CDR1 and CDR2 are SEHNR and FQNEAQ (reference sequence). CDR3: CASSPGARGSYGYTF. The CDR3 DNA follows: TGTGCCAGCAGCCCGGGAGCCCGAGGTAGCTATGGCTACACCTTC.

The sample holds one count of this clone. This sequence joins TRBV6-6 and TRBJ1-1; TRBD1 aligns across 7 bases. J gave up 4 bases and V 5 bases, and 10 bases lay outside the gene matches. Germline V gene lookup returns CDR1 MNHNY and CDR2 SVGAGI (reference sequence). The CDR3 has 15 residues. The CDR3, as DNA: TGTGCCAGCAGTGGACAGGAAGGATTGGGCACTGAAGCTTTCTTT. Its translation is CASSGQEGLGTEAFF.